This passage covers 7 T cell receptor beta chains from one sample sequenced in a study of OX40 agonist ivuxolimab in advanced cancers. TCRdb's table, derived via immunoSEQ multiplex PCR, lists solely in-frame clones and lacks some. The data hold tens of thousands of clones, with 89% observed a single time. Source: CD4+ or CD8+ T cells sorted from blood, taken in a trial of the OX40 agonist ivuxolimab. The receptors come from an adult with an advanced solid tumor such as melanoma, head and neck, liver or kidney cancer.

V gene TRBV6-1 combines with J gene TRBJ2-1, with 8 positions matching TRBD1. Germline lookup yields CDR1 MNHNS and CDR2 SASEGT. This CDR3 contains 15 residues. Losses at the gene ends were 6 bases for V and 10 bases for J; bases not matched to a gene: 14. The CDR3 here is CASRGAGANRGEQFF. In DNA, the CDR3 is TGTGCCAGCAGGGGGGCCGGCGCGAACAGGGGGGAGCAGTTCTTC.

Worth noting for this clone: One junction end disagrees with the germline gene, perhaps due to a read error. V usage is TRBV19 and J usage is TRBJ1-2; 9 bases align to TRBD1. Germline values: CDR1 LNHDA, CDR2 SQIVND (reference sequence). The CDR3 totals 15 residues. The CDR3 protein is CASSNKNRGRIGHTF. The CDR3 coding sequence is TGTGCCAGCAGTAACAAGAACAGGGGGCGGATCGGACACACCTTC. Filled out from reference TRBV19 and TRBJ1-2, the complete variable domain reads DGGITQSPKYLFRKEGQNVTLSCEQNLNHDAMYWYRQDPGQGLRLIYYSQIVNDFQKGDIAEGYSVSREKKESFPLTVTSAQKNPTAFYLCASSNKNRGRIGHTFGSGTRLTVV.

The gene calls are TRBV5-4 and TRBJ1-6; no definite D call. The CDR3 consists of 16 residues. V lost 2 bases and J 0 bases, leaving 9 bases between the germline ends. The germline CDR1 and CDR2 sequences are SGHNT and YYREEE (reference sequence). The CDR3, as DNA: TGTGCCAGCAGCTTAGCCGGCAGCTCCTATAATTCACCCCTCCACTTT. Translating it yields CASSLAGSSYNSPLHF.

The V call is TRBV7-2, the J call TRBJ2-7, with 7 nucleotides matching TRBD2. The CDR3 is made up of 15 amino acids. The germline V gene encodes CDR1 SGHTA and CDR2 FQGNSA. V lost 6 bases to trimming and J lost 0 bases; unmatched junction nucleotides: 8. The CDR3, as DNA: TGTGCCAGCAGACTTGGACTAGGTAGCTCCTACGAGCAGTACTTC. Its protein product is CASRLGLGSSYEQYF.

V and J are TRBV30 and TRBJ2-3; 7 bases align to TRBD2. V trimming: 1 base; J trimming: 3 bases; junction bases outside the gene matches: 4. This CDR3 region has 14 residues. From germline, CDR1 is GTSNPN and CDR2 SVGIG (reference sequence). In DNA, the CDR3 is TGTGCCTGGAGTGGGGCGGGAGTGACAGATACGCAGTATTTT. It translates to CAWSGAGVTDTQYF. The full variable domain, its missing parts supplied by reference TRBV30 and TRBJ2-3, is SQTIHQWPATLVQPVGSPLSLECTVEGTSNPNLYWYRQAAGRGLQLLFYSVGIGQISSEVPQNLSASRPQDRQFILSSKKLLLSDSGFYLCAWSGAGVTDTQYFGPGTRLTVL.

This chain joins TRBV5-1 and TRBJ1-4, with unresolved D. The CDR3 is 13 amino acids. Germline loops: CDR1 SGHRS, CDR2 YFSETQ. Trimming cost V 1 base and J 4 bases, with 5 bases left between them. The CDR3 DNA sequence: TGCGCCAGCAGCTTGACCCTTAATGAAAAACTGTTTTTT. Translation: CASSLTLNEKLFF.

The V call is TRBV7-9, the J call TRBJ2-7; TRBD2 matches 8 bases. Germline CDR1 SEHNR, CDR2 FQNEAQ (reference sequence). The CDR3 is 15 amino acids. The V and J ends lost 5 bases and 7 bases, in that order; junction bases with no gene match: 13. CDR3 sequence: CASSPEDKAGGEQYF. As DNA, the CDR3 is TGTGCCAGCAGCCCAGAGGACAAGGCGGGGGGAGAGCAGTACTTC.